The sequence of this T cell receptor beta chain was determined in a study of cytomegalovirus exposure and HLA in healthy donors. Primers: 60 Vbeta forward and 13 Jbeta reverse. This table comes from immunoSEQ multiplex PCR, and its TCRdb copy is limited to in-frame clones, with some not included. The data show fewer than 250,000 clones, about four fifths seen once. Concerning this clone itself: The antigen remains unidentified.

Findings and limits, study-wide: Cytomegalovirus association was assigned to approximately 160 TCR beta chains. Because they were indistinguishable, some V segments, including TRBV6-2 and TRBV6-3, were excluded.

V was clipped by 6 bases and J by 3 bases, with 12 bases between them. CDR3 length: 13 residues. Per germline, CDR1 MNHEY and CDR2 SVGAGI. This chain links TRBV6-5 with TRBJ2-7, with D perhaps TRBD1 (8 bases). Source material: PBMCs. The receptor was derived from a man aged 30-40 years in good health and CMV-seropositive. CDR3 in amino acids: CASRTGEGYEQYF. In nucleotides, the CDR3 is TGTGCCAGCAGGACAGGGGAGGGCTACGAGCAGTACTTC.